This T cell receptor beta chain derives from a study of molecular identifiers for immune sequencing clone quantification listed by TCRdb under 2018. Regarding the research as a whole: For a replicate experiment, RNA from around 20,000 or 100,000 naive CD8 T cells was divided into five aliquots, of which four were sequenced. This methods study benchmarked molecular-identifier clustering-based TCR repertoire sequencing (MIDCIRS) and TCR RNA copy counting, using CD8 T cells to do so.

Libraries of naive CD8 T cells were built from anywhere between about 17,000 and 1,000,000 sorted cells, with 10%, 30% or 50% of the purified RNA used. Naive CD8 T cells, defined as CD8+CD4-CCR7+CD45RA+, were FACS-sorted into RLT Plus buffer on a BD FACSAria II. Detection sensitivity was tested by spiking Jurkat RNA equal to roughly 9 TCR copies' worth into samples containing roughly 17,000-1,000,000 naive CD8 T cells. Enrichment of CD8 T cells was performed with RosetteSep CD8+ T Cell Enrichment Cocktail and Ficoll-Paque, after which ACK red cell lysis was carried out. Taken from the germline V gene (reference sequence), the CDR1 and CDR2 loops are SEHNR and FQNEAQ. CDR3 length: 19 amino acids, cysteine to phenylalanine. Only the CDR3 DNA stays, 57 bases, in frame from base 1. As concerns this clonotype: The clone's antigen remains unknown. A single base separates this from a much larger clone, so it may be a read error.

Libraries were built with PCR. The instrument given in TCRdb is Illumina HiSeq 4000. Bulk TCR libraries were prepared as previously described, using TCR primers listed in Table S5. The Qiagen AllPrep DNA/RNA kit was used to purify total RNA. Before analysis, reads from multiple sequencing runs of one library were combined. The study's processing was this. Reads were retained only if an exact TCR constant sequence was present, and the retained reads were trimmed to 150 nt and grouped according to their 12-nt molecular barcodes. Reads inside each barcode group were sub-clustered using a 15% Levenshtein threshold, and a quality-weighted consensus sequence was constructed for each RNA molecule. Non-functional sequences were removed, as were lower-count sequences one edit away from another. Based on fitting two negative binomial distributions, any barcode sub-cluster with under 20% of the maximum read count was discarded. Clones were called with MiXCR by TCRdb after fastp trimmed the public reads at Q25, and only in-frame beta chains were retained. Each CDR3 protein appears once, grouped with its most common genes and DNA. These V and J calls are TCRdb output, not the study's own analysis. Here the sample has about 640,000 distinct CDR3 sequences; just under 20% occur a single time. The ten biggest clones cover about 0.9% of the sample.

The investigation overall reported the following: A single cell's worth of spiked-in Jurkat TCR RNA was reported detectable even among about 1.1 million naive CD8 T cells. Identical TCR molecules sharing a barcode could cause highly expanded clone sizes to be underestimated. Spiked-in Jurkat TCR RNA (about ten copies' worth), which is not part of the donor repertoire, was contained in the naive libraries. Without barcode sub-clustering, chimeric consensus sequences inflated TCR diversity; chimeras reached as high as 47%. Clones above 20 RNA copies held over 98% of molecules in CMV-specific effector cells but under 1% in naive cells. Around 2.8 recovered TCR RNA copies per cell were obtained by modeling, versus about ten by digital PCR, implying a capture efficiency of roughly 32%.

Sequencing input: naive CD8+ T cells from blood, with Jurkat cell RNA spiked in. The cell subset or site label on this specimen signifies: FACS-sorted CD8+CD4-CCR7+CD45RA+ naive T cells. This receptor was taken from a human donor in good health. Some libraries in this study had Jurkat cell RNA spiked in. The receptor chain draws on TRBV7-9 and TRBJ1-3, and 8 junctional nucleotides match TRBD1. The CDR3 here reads CASSLAPGVKDRAGDTIYF. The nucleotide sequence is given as TGTGCCAGCAGCTTAGCCCCCGGAGTTAAGGACAGGGCTGGAGACACCATATATTTT.